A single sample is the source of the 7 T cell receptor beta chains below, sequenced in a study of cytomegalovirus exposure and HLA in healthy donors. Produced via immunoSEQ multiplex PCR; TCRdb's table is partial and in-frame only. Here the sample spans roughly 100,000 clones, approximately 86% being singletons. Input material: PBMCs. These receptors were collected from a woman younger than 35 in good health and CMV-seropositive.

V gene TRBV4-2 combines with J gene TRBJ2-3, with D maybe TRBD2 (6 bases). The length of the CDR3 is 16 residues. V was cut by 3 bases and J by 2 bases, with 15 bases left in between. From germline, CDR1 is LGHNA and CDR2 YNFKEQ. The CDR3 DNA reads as TGTGCCAGCAGCCAGTCCCAGGGCGGGGACACAGATACGCAGTATTTT. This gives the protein CASSQSQGGDTDTQYF.

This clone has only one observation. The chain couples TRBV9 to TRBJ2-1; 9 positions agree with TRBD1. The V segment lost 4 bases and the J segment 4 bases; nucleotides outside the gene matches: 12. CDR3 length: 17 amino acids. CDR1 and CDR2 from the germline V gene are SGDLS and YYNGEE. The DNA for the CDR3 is TGTGCCAGCAGCCCAGGTGGGGGGGGGACAGGGTACAATGAGCAGTTCTTC. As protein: CASSPGGGGTGYNEQFF.

The CDR3 region is CASSLDWKNYGYTF. Here the CDR3 DNA reads TGTGCCAGCAGTCTGGACTGGAAGAACTATGGCTACACCTTC. This sequence joins TRBV6-1 and TRBJ1-2, with no clear D. The V end was cut by 5 bases, the J end by 2 bases, with 12 bases between. The CDR3 is 14 residues long. Germline values: CDR1 MNHNS, CDR2 SASEGT.

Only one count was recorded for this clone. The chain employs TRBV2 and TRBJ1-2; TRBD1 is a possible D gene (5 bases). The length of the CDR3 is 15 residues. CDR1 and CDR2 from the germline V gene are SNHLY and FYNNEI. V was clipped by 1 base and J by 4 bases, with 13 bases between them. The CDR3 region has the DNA TGTGCCAGCAGTGAAGTCCAGGGCAGATTCTATGGCTACACCTTC. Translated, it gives CASSEVQGRFYGYTF.

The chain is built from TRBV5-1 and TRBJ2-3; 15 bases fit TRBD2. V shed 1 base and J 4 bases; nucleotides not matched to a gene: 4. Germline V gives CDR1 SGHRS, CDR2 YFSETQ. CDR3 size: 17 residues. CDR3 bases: TGCGCCAGCAGCTTGTCGGGACTAGCGGGAGGCGCAGATACGCAGTATTTT. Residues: CASSLSGLAGGADTQYF.

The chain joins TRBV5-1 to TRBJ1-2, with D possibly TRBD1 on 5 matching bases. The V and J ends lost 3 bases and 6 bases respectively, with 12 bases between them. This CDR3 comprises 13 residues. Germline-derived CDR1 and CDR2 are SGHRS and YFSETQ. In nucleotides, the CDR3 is TGCGCCAGCAGCTACCTCGGGGGGGATGGCTACACCTTC. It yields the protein CASSYLGGDGYTF. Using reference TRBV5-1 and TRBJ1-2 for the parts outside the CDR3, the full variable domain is KAGVTQTPRYLIKTRGQQVTLSCSPISGHRSVSWYQQTPGQGLQFLFEYFSETQRNKGNFPGRFSGRQFSNSRSEMNVSTLELGDSALYLCASSYLGGDGYTFGSGTRLTVV.

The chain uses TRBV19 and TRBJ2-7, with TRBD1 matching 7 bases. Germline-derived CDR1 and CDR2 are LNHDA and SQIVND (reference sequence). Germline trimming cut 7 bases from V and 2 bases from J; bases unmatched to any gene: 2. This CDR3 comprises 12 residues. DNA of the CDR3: TGTGCCAGTACCGACAGGGCCTACGAGCAGTACTTC. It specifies CASTDRAYEQYF.